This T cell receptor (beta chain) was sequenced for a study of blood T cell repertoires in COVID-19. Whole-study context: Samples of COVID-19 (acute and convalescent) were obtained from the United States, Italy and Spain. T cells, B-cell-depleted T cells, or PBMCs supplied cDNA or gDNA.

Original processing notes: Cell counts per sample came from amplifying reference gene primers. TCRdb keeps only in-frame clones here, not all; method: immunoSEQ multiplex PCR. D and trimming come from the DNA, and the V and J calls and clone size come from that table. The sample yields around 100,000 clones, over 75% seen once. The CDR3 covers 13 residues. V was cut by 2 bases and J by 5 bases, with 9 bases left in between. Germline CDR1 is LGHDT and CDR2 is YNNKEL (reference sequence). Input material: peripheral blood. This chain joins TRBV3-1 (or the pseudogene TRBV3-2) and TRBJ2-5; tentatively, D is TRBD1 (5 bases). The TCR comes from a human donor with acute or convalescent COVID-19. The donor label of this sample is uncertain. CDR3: CASSQQGSETQYF. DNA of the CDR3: TGTGCCAGCAGCCAACAGGGTTCGGAGACCCAGTACTTC.